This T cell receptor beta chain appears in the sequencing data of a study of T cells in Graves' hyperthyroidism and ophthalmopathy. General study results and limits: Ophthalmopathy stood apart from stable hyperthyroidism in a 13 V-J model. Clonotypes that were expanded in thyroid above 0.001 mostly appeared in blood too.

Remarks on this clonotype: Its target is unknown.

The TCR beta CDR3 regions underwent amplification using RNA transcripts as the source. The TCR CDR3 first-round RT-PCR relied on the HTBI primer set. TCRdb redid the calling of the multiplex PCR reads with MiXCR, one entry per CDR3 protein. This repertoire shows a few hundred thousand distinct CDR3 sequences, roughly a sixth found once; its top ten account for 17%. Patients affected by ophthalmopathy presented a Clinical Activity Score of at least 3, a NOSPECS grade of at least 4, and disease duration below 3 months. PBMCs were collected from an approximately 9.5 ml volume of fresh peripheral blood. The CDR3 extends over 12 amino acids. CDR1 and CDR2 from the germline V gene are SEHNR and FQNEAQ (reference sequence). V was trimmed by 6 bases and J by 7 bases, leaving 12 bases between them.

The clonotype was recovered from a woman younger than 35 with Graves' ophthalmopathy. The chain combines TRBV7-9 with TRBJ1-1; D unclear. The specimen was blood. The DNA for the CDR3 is TGTGCCAGCAGTCCCCCTGGGCGTGAAGCTTTCTTT. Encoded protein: CASSPPGREAFF.